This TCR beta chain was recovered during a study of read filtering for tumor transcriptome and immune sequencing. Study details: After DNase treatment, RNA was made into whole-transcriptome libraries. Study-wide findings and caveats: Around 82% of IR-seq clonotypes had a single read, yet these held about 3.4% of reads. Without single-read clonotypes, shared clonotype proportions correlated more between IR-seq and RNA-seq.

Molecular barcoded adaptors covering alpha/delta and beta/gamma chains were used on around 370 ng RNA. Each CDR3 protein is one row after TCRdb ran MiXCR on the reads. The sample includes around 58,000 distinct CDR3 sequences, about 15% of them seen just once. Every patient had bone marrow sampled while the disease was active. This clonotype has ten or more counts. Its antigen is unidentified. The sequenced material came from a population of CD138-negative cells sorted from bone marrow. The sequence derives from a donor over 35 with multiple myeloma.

CDR3 coding DNA: TGTGCCAGCAGTTTCGGGTCTAAACCGGAGCAGTTCTTC. As protein: CASSFGSKPEQFF. J is TRBJ2-1 and V is TRBV12-3 or TRBV12-4, with D uncertain. The V end lost 3 bases, the J end lost 10 bases, and 13 bases lay between the germline ends. The length of the CDR3 is 13 residues.